This entry lists 19 T cell receptor beta chains sequenced from one sample in a study of chemoradiotherapy in HPV16-positive cancers. Sequencing used immunoSEQ multiplex PCR; TCRdb keeps in-frame clones, though not all of them. The sample has approximately 1,800 clones, about 82% seen once. The sample consisted of tumor tissue, taken from a patient who underwent chemoradiotherapy. Receptors were obtained from a human donor with HPV-associated anogenital cancer.

This rearrangement joins TRBV11-2 to TRBJ2-1, with D perhaps matching TRBD1 or TRBD2 (5 bases each). The CDR3 consists of 17 residues. V was shortened by 1 base and J by 5 bases, with 18 bases between the two germline ends. Germline CDR1 is SGHAT and CDR2 is FQNNGV. CDR3 region: CASSLGPGPGRHNEQFF. The CDR3 region has the DNA TGTGCCAGCAGCTTAGGCCCGGGACCCGGACGCCACAATGAGCAGTTCTTC.

The rearrangement links TRBV19 to TRBJ2-2; 13 nucleotides agree with TRBD2. The ends lost 9 bases at V and 5 bases at J; junction bases unmatched: 3. This CDR3 contains 14 residues. The germline V gene has CDR1 LNHDA and CDR2 SQIVND (reference sequence). The CDR3: CASGGLAGTGELFF. The CDR3 coding sequence is TGTGCCAGCGGGGGACTAGCGGGAACCGGGGAGCTGTTTTTT.

The J gene is TRBJ2-3, the V gene TRBV27; D possibly corresponds to TRBD2 (5 bases). The CDR3 has 14 amino acids. The germline CDR1 and CDR2 sequences are MNHEY and SMNVEV (reference sequence). Trimming stripped 5 bases from V and 12 bases from J, with 21 bases between. The CDR3 sequence is CASSPSRAALIQYF. CDR3 DNA sequence: TGTGCCAGCAGTCCTAGCCGAGCGGCCCTGATACAGTATTTT.

The chain links TRBV7-9 to TRBJ2-5, with a tentative D call TRBD2 (5 bases). Germline V gene sequence: CDR1 SEHNR, CDR2 FQNEAQ (reference sequence). The CDR3 is 13 residues long. V lost 5 bases and J lost 5, with 12 bases in between. The CDR3 region has the DNA TGTGCCAGCAGCCCGGGGTCGAGGGAGACCCAGTACTTC. It translates to CASSPGSRETQYF.

The chain combines TRBV19 with TRBJ2-3; 7 bases match TRBD1. V gave up 5 bases and J gave up 7 bases; unmatched junction bases: 6. CDR3 length: 13 residues. Germline assignment: CDR1 LNHDA and CDR2 SQIVND (reference sequence). Written as DNA, the CDR3 is TGTGCCAGTAGTCCAGACAGGGAGAATACGCAGTATTTT. Its translation: CASSPDRENTQYF.

This chain links TRBV6-5 with TRBJ2-7; 7 bases are a match to TRBD2. This CDR3 region has 15 residues. CDR1 MNHEY and CDR2 SVGAGI come from the germline V gene. The trim removed 4 bases at V and 2 bases at J, leaving 8 bases unmatched. The DNA for the CDR3 is TGTGCCAGCAGTTTTTTTTCAGCGGGACCCTACGAGCAGTACTTC. Amino acid sequence: CASSFFSAGPYEQYF.

V gene TRBV29-1 combines with J gene TRBJ2-1, with D perhaps TRBD1 (5 bases). V shed 3 bases and J shed 6 bases, with 18 bases lying between them. The CDR3 is 15 residues long. Germline assignment: CDR1 SQVTM and CDR2 ANQGSEA. The CDR3 nucleotides are TGCAGCGTTGACTCCCGGCAGGGTTCCCTCAATGAGCAGTTCTTC. Protein product: CSVDSRQGSLNEQFF.

The chain combines TRBV19 with TRBJ1-1; tentative D call: TRBD1 (5 bases). This CDR3 contains 13 residues. Trimming shortened V by 8 bases and J by 1 base, and 11 bases separated the two germline ends. Per germline, CDR1 LNHDA and CDR2 SQIVND (reference sequence). The chain's CDR3 is CASLGGGNTEAFF. The CDR3 DNA is TGTGCCAGTCTTGGGGGGGGGAACACTGAAGCTTTCTTT.

The chain uses TRBV14 and TRBJ2-7; D might be TRBD1 (6 bases). CDR1 and CDR2 from the germline V gene are SGHDN and FVKESK. The CDR3 is 15 amino acids. Trimming shortened V by 5 bases and J by 1 base, and 15 bases separated the two germline ends. CDR3 in DNA: TGTGCCAGCAGCGGGTGGCGGCAGGGGTCCTACGAGCAGTACTTC. As protein: CASSGWRQGSYEQYF.

In DNA, the CDR3 is TGCGCCAGCAGCTCGAAAACAGGGGATAACTATGGCTACACCTTC. Its translation is CASSSKTGDNYGYTF. The genes are TRBV5-1 and TRBJ1-2; 7 bases match TRBD1. The CDR3 runs 15 residues. The germline V gene encodes CDR1 SGHRS and CDR2 YFSETQ. V lost 3 bases to trimming and J lost 1 base; unmatched junction nucleotides: 6.

The chain combines TRBV28 with TRBJ1-2; 10 nucleotides line up with TRBD1. The V segment lost 5 bases and the J segment 8 bases; nucleotides outside the gene matches: 11. CDR3 length equals 15 residues. CDR1 is MDHEN, CDR2 SYDVKM, per germline. CDR3 coding DNA: TGTGCCAGCAGTCCGGGGACAGGGGCGTTGGGCGGCTACACCTTC. It translates to CASSPGTGALGGYTF.

V is TRBV10-3 and J is TRBJ1-1; D gene ambiguous. V lost 3 bases and J lost 5, with 7 bases in between. The CDR3 runs 12 residues. Germline assignment: CDR1 ENHRY and CDR2 SYGVKD. This CDR3 is CAISDEYTEAFF. The CDR3 DNA is TGTGCCATCAGTGACGAGTATACTGAAGCTTTCTTT.

The J gene is TRBJ2-3, the V gene TRBV6-5; 8 positions agree with TRBD2. The CDR3 has 15 amino acids. V shed 8 bases, J shed 0 bases, and the junction held 7 bases outside the gene matches. The germline CDR1 and CDR2 sequences are MNHEY and SVGAGI. The CDR3 DNA reads as TGTGCCAGCGGAATCCGGGGGGGTAGCACAGATACGCAGTATTTT. It is translated as CASGIRGGSTDTQYF.

The chain uses TRBV28 and TRBJ1-1; D remains unclear. The V gene lost 8 bases and the J gene lost 3 bases, with 10 bases spanning the gap. This CDR3 has 12 residues. Looked up from germline, CDR1 is MDHEN and CDR2 is SYDVKM. The CDR3: CASAALDTEAFF. The CDR3 DNA is TGTGCCAGCGCGGCCCTTGACACTGAAGCTTTCTTT. The variable domain in full, completed from reference TRBV28 and TRBJ1-1, reads DVKVTQSSRYLVKRTGEKVFLECVQDMDHENMFWYRQDPGLGLRLIYFSYDVKMKEKGDIPEGYSVSREKKERFSLILESASTNQTSMYLCASAALDTEAFFGQGTRLTVV.

CDR3 protein: CASSVDRGTDTQYF. The CDR3, as DNA: TGTGCCAGCAGCGTAGACCGGGGCACAGATACGCAGTATTTT. The chain links TRBV9 to TRBJ2-3, with D unresolved. The ends were cut back, 0 bases at V and 1 base at J, with 6 bases in the middle. The CDR3 has 14 amino acids. Germline V gene lookup returns CDR1 SGDLS and CDR2 YYNGEE.

V usage is TRBV7-3 and J usage is TRBJ1-1; TRBD1 agrees at 9 bases. This CDR3 comprises 15 residues. Losses at the gene ends were 5 bases for V and 4 bases for J; bases not matched to a gene: 8. CDR1 is SGHTA and CDR2 is FQGTGA in the germline V gene. The CDR3 DNA reads TGTGCCAGCAGCCCGGGGACAGGGCGGGGCACTGAAGCTTTCTTT. This codes for CASSPGTGRGTEAFF. The full variable domain, rest sourced from reference TRBV7-3 and TRBJ1-1, is GAGVSQTPSNKVTEKGKYVELRCDPISGHTALYWYRQSLGQGPEFLIYFQGTGAADDSGLPNDRFFAVRPEGSVSTLKIQRTERGDSAVYLCASSPGTGRGTEAFFGQGTRLTVV.

The chain recombines TRBV7-6 with TRBJ2-5; D is ambiguous. Between the trimmed V and J ends, which lost 0 bases and 1 base, there was a span of 9 bases. CDR1 and CDR2 (germline): SGHVS, FNYEAQ. The length of the CDR3 is 15 residues. CDR3 sequence (DNA): TGTGCCAGCAGCTTAGCGGGCAGTTTCCAAGAGACCCAGTACTTC. This sequence encodes CASSLAGSFQETQYF.

The V and J genes are TRBV30 and TRBJ2-2; the D gene is possibly TRBD1 (6 bases). Germline CDR1 reads GTSNPN; CDR2 reads SVGIG (reference sequence). CDR3 length equals 13 residues. V was shortened by 2 bases and J by 6 bases, with 10 bases between the two germline ends. The CDR3 sequence is CAWSKQGPGELFF. In DNA form, the CDR3 reads TGTGCCTGGAGTAAACAGGGTCCCGGGGAGCTGTTTTTT. The variable domain in full, with the rest retrieved from reference TRBV30 and TRBJ2-2, is SQTIHQWPATLVQPVGSPLSLECTVEGTSNPNLYWYRQAAGRGLQLLFYSVGIGQISSEVPQNLSASRPQDRQFILSSKKLLLSDSGFYLCAWSKQGPGELFFGEGSRLTVL.

The rearrangement joins TRBV7-2 to TRBJ2-3; D uncertain. Germline-derived CDR1 and CDR2 are SGHTA and FQGNSA. This CDR3 has 14 residues. V was shortened by 1 base and J by 3 bases, with 8 bases between the two germline ends. CDR3 sequence reads: CASSLGYGTDTQYF. DNA for the CDR3: TGTGCCAGCAGCTTAGGTTACGGGACAGATACGCAGTATTTT.